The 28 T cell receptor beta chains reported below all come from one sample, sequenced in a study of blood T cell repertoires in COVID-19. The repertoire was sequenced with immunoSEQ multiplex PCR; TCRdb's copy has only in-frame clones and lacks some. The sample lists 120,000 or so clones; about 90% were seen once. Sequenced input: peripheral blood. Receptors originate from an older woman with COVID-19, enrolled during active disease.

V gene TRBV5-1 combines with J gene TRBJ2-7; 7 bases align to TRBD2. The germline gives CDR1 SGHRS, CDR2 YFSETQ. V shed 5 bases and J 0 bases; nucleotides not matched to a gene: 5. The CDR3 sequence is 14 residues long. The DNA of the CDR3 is TGCGCCAGCAGAGCGGGGATCGTCTCCTACGAGCAGTACTTC. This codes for CASRAGIVSYEQYF.

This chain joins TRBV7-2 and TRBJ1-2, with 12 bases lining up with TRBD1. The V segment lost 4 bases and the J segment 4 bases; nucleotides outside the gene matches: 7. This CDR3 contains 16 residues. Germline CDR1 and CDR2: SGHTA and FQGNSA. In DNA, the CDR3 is TGTGCCAGCAGCTCGACCGGGACAGGGGGCGGCTATGGCTACACCTTC. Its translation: CASSSTGTGGGYGYTF.

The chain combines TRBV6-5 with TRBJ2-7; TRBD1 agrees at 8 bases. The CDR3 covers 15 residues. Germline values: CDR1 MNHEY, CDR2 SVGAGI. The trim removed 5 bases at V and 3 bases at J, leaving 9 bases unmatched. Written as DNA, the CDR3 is TGTGCCAGCAGTACTACCGACAGGGGCTTCTACGAGCAGTACTTC. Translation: CASSTTDRGFYEQYF.

CDR3 loop: CASSPTGMGNQPQHF. The CDR3 DNA sequence: TGTGCCAGCAGCCCGACAGGGATGGGCAATCAGCCCCAGCATTTT. This chain connects TRBV6-2 or TRBV6-3 to TRBJ1-5; 7 bases are shared with TRBD1. The V and J ends lost 6 bases and 2 bases, in that order; junction bases with no gene match: 7. Germline CDR1 is MNHEY and CDR2 is SVGEGT. The CDR3 runs to 15 residues.

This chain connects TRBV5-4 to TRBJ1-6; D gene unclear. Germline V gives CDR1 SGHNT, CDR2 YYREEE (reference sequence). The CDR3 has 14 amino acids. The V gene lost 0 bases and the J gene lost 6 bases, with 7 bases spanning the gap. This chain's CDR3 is CASSLVGVNSPLHF. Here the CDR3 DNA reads TGTGCCAGCAGCTTGGTCGGGGTTAATTCACCCCTCCACTTT.

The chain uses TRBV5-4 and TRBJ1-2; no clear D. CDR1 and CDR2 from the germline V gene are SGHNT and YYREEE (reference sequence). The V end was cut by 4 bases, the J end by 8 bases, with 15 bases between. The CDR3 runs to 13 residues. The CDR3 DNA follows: TGTGCCAGCAGCAACAGAGAAGTTGGGGGCTACACCTTC. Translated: CASSNREVGGYTF.

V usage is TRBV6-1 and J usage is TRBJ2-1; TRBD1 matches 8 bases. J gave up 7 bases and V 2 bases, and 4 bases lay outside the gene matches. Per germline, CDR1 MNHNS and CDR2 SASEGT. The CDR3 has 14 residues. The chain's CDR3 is CASSEIGTGNEQFF. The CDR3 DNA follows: TGTGCCAGCAGTGAAATCGGGACAGGTAATGAGCAGTTCTTC.

CDR3 amino acids: CASGTTGAFFYGYTF. The CDR3 DNA follows: TGTGCTAGTGGCACCACAGGGGCCTTTTTCTATGGCTACACCTTC. V and J are TRBV12-5 and TRBJ1-2; 7 nucleotides match TRBD1. The CDR3 is 15 residues long. Germline lookup yields CDR1 LGHNT and CDR2 FRNRAP. Germline trimming cut 6 bases from V and 4 bases from J; bases unmatched to any gene: 11.

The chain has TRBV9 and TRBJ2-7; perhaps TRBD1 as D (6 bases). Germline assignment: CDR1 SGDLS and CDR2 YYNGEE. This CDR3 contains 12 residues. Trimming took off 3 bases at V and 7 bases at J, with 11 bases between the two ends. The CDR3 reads CASSATGREQYF. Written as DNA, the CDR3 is TGTGCCAGCAGCGCCACAGGGCGGGAGCAGTACTTC.

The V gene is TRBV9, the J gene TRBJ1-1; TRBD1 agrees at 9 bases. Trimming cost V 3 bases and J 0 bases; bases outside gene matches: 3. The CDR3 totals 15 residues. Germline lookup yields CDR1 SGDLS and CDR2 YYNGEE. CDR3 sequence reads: CASSGGTGMNTEAFF. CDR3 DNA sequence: TGTGCCAGCAGCGGAGGGACAGGGATGAACACTGAAGCTTTCTTT.

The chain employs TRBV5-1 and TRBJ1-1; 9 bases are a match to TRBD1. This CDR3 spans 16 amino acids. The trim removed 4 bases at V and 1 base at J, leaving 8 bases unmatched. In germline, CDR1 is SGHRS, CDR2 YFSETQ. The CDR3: CASSTGQGGSNTEAFF. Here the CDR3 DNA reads TGCGCCAGCAGCACGGGACAGGGTGGCTCGAACACTGAAGCTTTCTTT.

The CDR3 spells CASSQPSGTDYYGYTF. CDR3 coding DNA: TGTGCCAGCAGCCAACCCTCCGGGACAGACTACTATGGCTACACCTTC. This chain links TRBV4-2 with TRBJ1-2; 7 bases agree with TRBD1. Germline assignment: CDR1 LGHNA and CDR2 YNFKEQ. This CDR3 contains 16 residues. The V and J ends lost 2 bases and 3 bases, in that order; junction bases with no gene match: 9.

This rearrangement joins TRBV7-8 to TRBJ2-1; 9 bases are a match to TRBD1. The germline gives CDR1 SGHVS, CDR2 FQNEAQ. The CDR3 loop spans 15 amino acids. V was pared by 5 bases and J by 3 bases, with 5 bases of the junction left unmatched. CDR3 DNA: TGTGCCAGCAGCCGACGGGACAGGGACTACAATGAGCAGTTCTTC. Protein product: CASSRRDRDYNEQFF.

The CDR3 coding sequence is TGTGCCAGCAGCTTAGCGCCTGAGGGGGCAAATGGCTACACCTTC. This codes for CASSLAPEGANGYTF. The chain is built from TRBV7-9 and TRBJ1-2; 7 bases are shared with TRBD1. In germline, CDR1 is SEHNR, CDR2 FQNEAQ (reference sequence). This CDR3 spans 15 amino acids. V lost 0 bases, J lost 6 bases, and 7 bases stayed unmatched.

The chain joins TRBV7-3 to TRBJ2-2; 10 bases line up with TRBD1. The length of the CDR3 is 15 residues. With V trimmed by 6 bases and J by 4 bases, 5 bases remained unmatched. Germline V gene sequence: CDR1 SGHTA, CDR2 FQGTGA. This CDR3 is CASRDGTGVTGELFF. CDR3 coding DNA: TGTGCCAGCAGAGACGGGACAGGGGTCACCGGGGAGCTGTTTTTT.

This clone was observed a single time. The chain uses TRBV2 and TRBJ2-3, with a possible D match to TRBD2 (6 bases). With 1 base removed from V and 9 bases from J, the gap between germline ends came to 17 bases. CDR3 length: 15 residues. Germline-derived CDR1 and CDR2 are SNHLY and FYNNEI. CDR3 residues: CASSEGWRGGKTQYF. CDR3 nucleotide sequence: TGTGCCAGCAGTGAAGGTTGGAGGGGCGGGAAGACGCAGTATTTT.

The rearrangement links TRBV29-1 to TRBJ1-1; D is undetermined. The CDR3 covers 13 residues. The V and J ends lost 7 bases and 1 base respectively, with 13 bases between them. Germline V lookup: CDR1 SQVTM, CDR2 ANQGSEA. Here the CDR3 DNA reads TGCAGCGCCCTTGGCCCAACGAACACTGAAGCTTTCTTT. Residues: CSALGPTNTEAFF.

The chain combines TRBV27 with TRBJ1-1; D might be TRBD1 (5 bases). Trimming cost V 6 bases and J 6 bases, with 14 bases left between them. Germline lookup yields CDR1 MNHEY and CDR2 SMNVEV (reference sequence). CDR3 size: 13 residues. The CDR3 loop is CASRRQTQAEAFF. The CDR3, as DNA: TGTGCCAGCAGGCGACAGACCCAGGCTGAAGCTTTCTTT.

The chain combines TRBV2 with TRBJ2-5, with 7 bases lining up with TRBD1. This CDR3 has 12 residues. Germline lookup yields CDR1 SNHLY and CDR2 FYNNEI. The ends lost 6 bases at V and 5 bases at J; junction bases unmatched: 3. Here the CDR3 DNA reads TGTGCCAGCAGACAGGGGTCGGAGACCCAGTACTTC. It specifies CASRQGSETQYF.

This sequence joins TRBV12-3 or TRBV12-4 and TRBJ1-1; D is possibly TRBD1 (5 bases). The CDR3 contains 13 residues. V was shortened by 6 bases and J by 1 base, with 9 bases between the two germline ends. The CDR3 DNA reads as TGTGCCAGCAGCCCCCAGGGGAACACTGAAGCTTTCTTT. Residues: CASSPQGNTEAFF.

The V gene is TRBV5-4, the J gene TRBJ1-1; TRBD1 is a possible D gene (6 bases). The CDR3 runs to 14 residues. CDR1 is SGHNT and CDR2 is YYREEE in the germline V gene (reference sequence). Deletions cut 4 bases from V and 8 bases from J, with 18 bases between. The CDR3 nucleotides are TGTGCCAGCAGCCGCAGCTCTACAGGGAGAGAAGCTTTCTTT. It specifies CASSRSSTGREAFF. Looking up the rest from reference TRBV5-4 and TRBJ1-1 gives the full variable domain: ETGVTQSPTHLIKTRGQQVTLRCSSQSGHNTVSWYQQALGQGPQFIFQYYREEENGRGNFPPRFSGLQFPNYSSELNVNALELDDSALYLCASSRSSTGREAFFGQGTRLTVV.

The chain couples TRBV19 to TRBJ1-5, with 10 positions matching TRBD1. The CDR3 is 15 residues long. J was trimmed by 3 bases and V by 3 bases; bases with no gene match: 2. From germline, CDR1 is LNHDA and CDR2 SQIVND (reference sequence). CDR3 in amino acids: CASSIGTGVNQPQHF. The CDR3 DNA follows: TGTGCCAGTAGTATCGGGACAGGGGTCAATCAGCCCCAGCATTTT.

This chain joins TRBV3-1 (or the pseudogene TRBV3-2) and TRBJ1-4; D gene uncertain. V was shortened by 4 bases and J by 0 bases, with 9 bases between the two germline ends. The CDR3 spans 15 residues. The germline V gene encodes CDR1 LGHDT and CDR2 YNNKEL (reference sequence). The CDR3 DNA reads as TGTGCCAGCAGCCCCTCCCCTACAACTAATGAAAAACTGTTTTTT. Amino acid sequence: CASSPSPTTNEKLFF.

CDR3 residues: CASSFPSDYGYTF. The DNA of the CDR3 is TGTGCCAGCAGTTTCCCATCGGACTATGGCTACACCTTC. The chain carries TRBV6-6 and TRBJ1-2, with D uncertain. V dropped 4 bases and J dropped 3 bases, with 9 bases sitting between them. The CDR3 extends over 13 amino acids. Germline-derived CDR1 and CDR2 are MNHNY and SVGAGI (reference sequence).

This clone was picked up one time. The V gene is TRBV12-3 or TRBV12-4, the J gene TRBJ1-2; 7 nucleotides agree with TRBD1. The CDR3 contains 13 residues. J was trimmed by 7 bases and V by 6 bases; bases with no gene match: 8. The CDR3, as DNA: TGTGCCAGCAGCCGAGACAGGGTTGTTGGCTACACCTTC. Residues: CASSRDRVVGYTF.

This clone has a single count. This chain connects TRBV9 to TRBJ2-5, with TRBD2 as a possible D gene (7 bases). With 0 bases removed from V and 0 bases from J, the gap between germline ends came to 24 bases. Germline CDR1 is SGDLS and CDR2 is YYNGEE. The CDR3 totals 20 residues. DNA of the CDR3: TGTGCCAGCAGCGTAGCCCTTGCGGGGGCCACAAACGGGTACCAAGAGACCCAGTACTTC. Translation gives CASSVALAGATNGYQETQYF.

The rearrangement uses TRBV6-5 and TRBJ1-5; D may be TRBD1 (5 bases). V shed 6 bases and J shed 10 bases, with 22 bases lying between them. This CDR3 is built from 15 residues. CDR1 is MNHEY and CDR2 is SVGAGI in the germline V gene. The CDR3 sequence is CASRRTGTALGPQHF. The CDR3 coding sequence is TGTGCCAGCAGAAGGACCGGGACTGCGTTAGGTCCCCAGCATTTT.

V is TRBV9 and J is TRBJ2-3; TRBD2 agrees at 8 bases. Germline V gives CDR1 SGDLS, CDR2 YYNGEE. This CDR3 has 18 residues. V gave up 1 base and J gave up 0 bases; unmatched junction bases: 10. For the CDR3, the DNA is TGTGCCAGCAGCGTATGGGCGGGGGGACAAGACAGCACAGATACGCAGTATTTT. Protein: CASSVWAGGQDSTDTQYF.